These 23 T cell receptor beta chains originate from one sample sequenced in a study of cytomegalovirus exposure and HLA in healthy donors. The primer mix had 60 Vbeta and 13 Jbeta primers. The table came from immunoSEQ multiplex PCR; TCRdb's copy has only in-frame clones and leaves some out. This sample has 140,000 to 150,000 clones, with less than 85% found just once. The sample comprised PBMCs. These receptors all stem from a man aged 40-55 years in good health and CMV-seronegative.

This chain connects TRBV11-2 to TRBJ2-7; TRBD2 matches at 11 bases. CDR1 and CDR2 from the germline V gene are SGHAT and FQNNGV. CDR3 length equals 15 residues. J lost 4 bases, V lost 5 bases, and 7 bases had no gene match. The CDR3: CASSVTSGRVYEQYF. DNA for the CDR3: TGTGCCAGCAGCGTTACTAGCGGGAGAGTGTACGAGCAGTACTTC.

Only a few counts were recorded for this clone. J is TRBJ2-2 and V is TRBV10-3, with 9 bases that match TRBD2. The CDR3 is 14 amino acids. CDR1 and CDR2 from the germline V gene are ENHRY and SYGVKD. The J segment lost 5 bases and the V segment lost 5 bases, leaving 3 bases of the junction unmatched. CDR3 in amino acids: CAISLAGSTGELFF. CDR3 sequence (DNA): TGTGCCATCAGTCTAGCGGGATCAACCGGGGAGCTGTTTTTT.

The J gene is TRBJ2-7, the V gene TRBV7-2, with D unresolved. V was cut by 6 bases and J by 0 bases, with 12 bases left in between. This CDR3 is built from 14 residues. Germline values: CDR1 SGHTA, CDR2 FQGNSA. CDR3 sequence (DNA): TGTGCCAGCAGTTCCATTGGCCCCTCCTACGAGCAGTACTTC. Translated: CASSSIGPSYEQYF. Full variable domain (outside the CDR3, taken from reference TRBV7-2 and TRBJ2-7): GAGVSQSPSNKVTEKGKDVELRCDPISGHTALYWYRQSLGQGLEFLIYFQGNSAPDKSGLPSDRFSAERTGGSVSTLTIQRTQQEDSAVYLCASSSIGPSYEQYFGPGTRLTVT.

The V gene is TRBV13, the J gene TRBJ2-7; TRBD2 is a possible D gene (6 bases). V lost 5 bases, J lost 6 bases, and 17 bases lay in between. This CDR3 region has 14 residues. The V gene's germline CDR1 is PRHDT and CDR2 FYEKMQ (reference sequence). The CDR3 coding sequence is TGTGCCAGCAGCGACAGCGGGTATTTCCTCGAGCAGTACTTC. This codes for CASSDSGYFLEQYF.

In its sample, this clone was seen a few times. The V call is TRBV6-5, the J call TRBJ1-6, with TRBD1 as a possible D gene (5 bases). The CDR3 spans 13 residues. V lost 0 bases to trimming and J lost 14 bases, with 11 bases between them. CDR1 is MNHEY, CDR2 SVGAGI, per germline. The CDR3 region has the DNA TGTGCCAGCAGTTACTCGATAGCCAGGGCCCTCCACTTT. Amino acid sequence: CASSYSIARALHF.

J is TRBJ2-7 and V is TRBV11-2, with D uncertain. The CDR3 is 13 amino acids. The ends were cut back, 0 bases at V and 5 bases at J, with 8 bases in the middle. Germline V CDR1 and CDR2: SGHAT, FQNNGV. The CDR3 region has the DNA TGTGCCAGCAGCTTAGATTGGCGGAACGAGCAGTACTTC. This translates into CASSLDWRNEQYF.

Notes on this clone: The sample holds other DNA sequences that translate to the same CDR3. The chain employs TRBV14 and TRBJ2-5, with 7 positions matching TRBD2. J lost 2 bases, V lost 1 base, and 7 bases had no gene match. There are 16 residues in the CDR3. From germline, CDR1 is SGHDN and CDR2 FVKESK. The CDR3 DNA reads as TGTGCCAGCAGCCAAGGGTACCTAGCGGTACAAGAGACCCAGTACTTC. Residues: CASSQGYLAVQETQYF.

The chain recombines TRBV5-5 with TRBJ2-7; 9 positions match TRBD2. The CDR3 consists of 14 residues. Per germline, CDR1 SGHKS and CDR2 YYEKEE (reference sequence). V dropped 7 bases and J dropped 2; count of bases not matched to a gene: 7. CDR3 in DNA: TGTGCCAGCTGGCCGACTAGCGGAGCCTACGAGCAGTACTTC. Its protein is CASWPTSGAYEQYF. The full variable domain, its missing parts supplied by reference TRBV5-5 and TRBJ2-7, is DAGVTQSPTHLIKTRGQQVTLRCSPISGHKSVSWYQQVLGQGPQFIFQYYEKEERGRGNFPDRFSARQFPNYSSELNVNALLLGDSALYLCASWPTSGAYEQYFGPGTRLTVT.

With respect to this clone: One junction end disagrees with the germline gene, perhaps due to a read error. The chain links TRBV2 to TRBJ2-6; 9 bases map to TRBD2. Germline lookup yields CDR1 SNHLY and CDR2 FYNNEI. There are 15 residues in the CDR3. The CDR3 reads CASDGTSSGANGLTF. CDR3 DNA sequence: TGTGCCAGCGACGGGACTAGCTCTGGGGCCAACGGCCTGACTTTC. Filled out from reference TRBV2 and TRBJ2-6, the complete variable domain reads EPEVTQTPSHQVTQMGQEVILRCVPISNHLYFYWYRQILGQKVEFLVSFYNNEISEKSEIFDDQFSVERPDGSNFTLKIRSTKLEDSAMYFCASDGTSSGANGLTFGAGSRLTVL.

The chain links TRBV12-2 to TRBJ2-3; the table's D gene call, TRBD2, was not cross checked with the DNA. Matching the DNA end better, TRBJ1-5 makes the J call doubtful. TRBV12-2 is a known pseudogene. The CDR3 contains 16 residues. The CDR3 DNA is TGTGCAAGTCGCTTAGCGGAGCGGGGGCGCGCGGATACGCAGCATTTT. This codes for CASRLAERGRADTQHF.

The V call is TRBV11-3, the J call TRBJ2-7; 13 bases fit TRBD2. Germline V gene sequence: CDR1 SGHNT, CDR2 YENEEA. Trimming cost V 3 bases and J 2 bases; bases outside gene matches: 4. The CDR3 is 16 amino acids. CDR3: CASSFGLAGDTYEQYF. In DNA, the CDR3 is TGTGCCAGCAGCTTCGGACTAGCGGGAGATACCTACGAGCAGTACTTC.

The chain combines TRBV23-1 with TRBJ2-7; 7 bases map to TRBD1. TRBV23-1 is identified as an open reading frame with a role that is uncertain. V was clipped by 5 bases and J by 1 base; unmatched bases: 17. This CDR3 is 18 amino acids long. CDR3 protein: CASSFSRDRKPSSYEQYF. The CDR3, as DNA: TGCGCCAGCAGTTTTTCCCGGGACAGAAAACCAAGTTCCTACGAGCAGTACTTC.

The chain employs TRBV19 and TRBJ1-6, with D possibly TRBD1 on 6 matching bases. The V end was cut by 5 bases, the J end by 9 bases, with 14 bases between. Germline V gives CDR1 LNHDA, CDR2 SQIVND (reference sequence). The CDR3 extends over 14 amino acids. The CDR3 DNA follows: TGTGCCAGTAGTGAAACAGGGAGTAGTTCACCCCTCCACTTT. Translating gives CASSETGSSSPLHF.

The chain links TRBV4-3 to TRBJ2-5, with a possible D match to TRBD2 (7 bases). Trimming left V 1 base short and J 5 bases short, with 14 bases between. Germline V gives CDR1 LGHNA, CDR2 YSLEER. The CDR3 consists of 15 residues. In DNA form, the CDR3 reads TGCGCCAGCAGCCAAGGAGGGGGGGGAAGGGAGACCCAGTACTTC. The encoded protein is CASSQGGGGRETQYF.

Points on this clone: Germline and junction disagree at one end, which may indicate a read error. The genes are TRBV10-1 and TRBJ1-6, with D tentatively TRBD1 (6 bases). The CDR3 extends over 14 amino acids. Germline CDR1 reads WNHNN; CDR2 reads SYGVQD (reference sequence). The CDR3 here is CASREGEQGSPLHF. In DNA, the CDR3 is TGCGCCAGCCGTGAAGGGGAACAGGGTTCACCCCTCCACTTT.

The chain couples TRBV19 to TRBJ2-3, with a possible D match to TRBD1 (6 bases). Germline values: CDR1 LNHDA, CDR2 SQIVND (reference sequence). With 3 bases removed from V and 0 bases from J, the gap between germline ends came to 10 bases. CDR3 length: 15 amino acids. This chain's CDR3 is CASSMDSFSTDTQYF. CDR3 in DNA: TGTGCCAGTAGTATGGACAGTTTTAGCACAGATACGCAGTATTTT.

CDR3 residues: CASSPLGLAGNNEQFF. CDR3 DNA: TGTGCCAGCAGCCCACTGGGACTAGCGGGGAACAATGAGCAGTTCTTC. The chain recombines TRBV5-6 with TRBJ2-1; the match to TRBD2 covers 13 bases. CDR1 and CDR2 from the germline V gene are SGHDT and YYEEEE. This CDR3 contains 16 residues. Trimming at V came to 4 bases and at J to 5 bases, leaving 6 bases not matched to a gene.

V gene TRBV28 combines with J gene TRBJ2-3; D is unclear. Between the trimmed V and J ends, which lost 5 bases and 8 bases, there was a span of 8 bases. This CDR3 comprises 11 residues. Germline CDR1 and CDR2: MDHEN and SYDVKM. DNA for the CDR3: TGTGCCAGCAGTCCCCTCGGTACGCAGTATTTT. This translates into CASSPLGTQYF.

The J gene is TRBJ1-6, the V gene TRBV5-4; TRBD1 aligns across 7 bases. With 5 bases clipped from V and 3 bases from J, the junction kept 8 bases outside the gene matches. CDR1 SGHNT and CDR2 YYREEE come from the germline V gene (reference sequence). The CDR3 runs to 16 residues. The CDR3 nucleotides read TGTGCCAGCAGTCCAACCCGGGACAGCTATAATTCACCCCTCCACTTT. Translated: CASSPTRDSYNSPLHF.

The rearrangement links TRBV5-8 to TRBJ2-5; 10 bases agree with TRBD1. The CDR3 runs to 15 residues. Losses at the gene ends were 4 bases for V and 5 bases for J; bases not matched to a gene: 8. Germline V gives CDR1 SGHTS, CDR2 YDEGEE. The CDR3 region has the DNA TGTGCCAGCAGCATGGGACAGGGGTTAGGGGAGACCCAGTACTTC. This gives the protein CASSMGQGLGETQYF.

The V call is TRBV11-2, the J call TRBJ2-7; 9 nucleotides agree with TRBD1. Germline CDR1 is SGHAT and CDR2 is FQNNGV. The V and J ends lost 1 base and 7 bases, in that order; junction bases with no gene match: 11. The length of the CDR3 is 16 residues. For the CDR3, the DNA is TGTGCCAGCAGCTTAGTTACAACAGGGGGCGTGGGGGAGCAGTACTTC. This gives the protein CASSLVTTGGVGEQYF. The full variable domain, in which reference TRBV11-2 and TRBJ2-7 provide the parts outside the CDR3, is EAGVAQSPRYKIIEKRQSVAFWCNPISGHATLYWYQQILGQGPKLLIQFQNNGVVDDSQLPKDRFSAERLKGVDSTLKIQPAKLEDSAVYLCASSLVTTGGVGEQYFGPGTRLTVT.

The V call is TRBV27, the J call TRBJ2-5; possible D gene TRBD2, 8 bases. V lost 5 bases and J 2 bases, leaving 30 bases between the germline ends. Germline assignment: CDR1 MNHEY and CDR2 SMNVEV (reference sequence). This CDR3 is built from 20 residues. CDR3 nucleotide sequence: TGTGCCAGCAGTGGGCGACAGGGAGGTAGCGGGGAGGGGGTTCAAGAGACCCAGTACTTC. Translation gives CASSGRQGGSGEGVQETQYF.

V usage is TRBV7-3 and J usage is TRBJ2-4, with TRBD2 as a possible D gene (6 bases). With 6 bases removed from V and 6 bases from J, the gap between germline ends came to 15 bases. Germline-derived CDR1 and CDR2 are SGHTA and FQGTGA. This CDR3 is built from 14 residues. The CDR3 DNA reads TGTGCCAGCAGTAAAGAGGGAGGCGGAAACATTCAGTACTTC. Amino acids: CASSKEGGGNIQYF.